These 14 T cell receptor beta chains came from one sample sequenced in a study of cytomegalovirus exposure and HLA in healthy donors. Clones were sequenced by immunoSEQ multiplex PCR, and TCRdb holds only the in-frame ones, with some missing. This table holds about 200,000 clones, around 80% found once. Sequencing used PBMCs. These receptors were taken from a woman aged 25-40 years in good health and CMV-seronegative.

This clone was observed a handful of times. The chain employs TRBV10-2 and TRBJ2-5; 7 bases are a match to TRBD1. The CDR3 spans 13 residues. The germline gives CDR1 WSHSY, CDR2 SAAADI. The V segment lost 6 bases and the J segment 1 base; nucleotides outside the gene matches: 2. This CDR3 is CASRGQPQETQYF. Here the CDR3 DNA reads TGCGCCAGCAGGGGACAGCCCCAAGAGACCCAGTACTTC.

The J gene is TRBJ2-3, the V gene TRBV29-1, with a tentative D call TRBD2 (5 bases). Trimming shortened V by 5 bases and J by 0 bases, and 15 bases separated the two germline ends. There are 15 residues in the CDR3. Germline V CDR1 and CDR2: SQVTM, ANQGSEA. CDR3 nucleotide sequence: TGCAGCGTTCCAGCGCGGAGGACTAGCACAGATACGCAGTATTTT. Translated, it gives CSVPARRTSTDTQYF.

The chain combines TRBV27 with TRBJ1-1; a weak D match, TRBD1 (6 bases). CDR1 and CDR2 from the germline V gene are MNHEY and SMNVEV (reference sequence). CDR3 length equals 14 residues. Trimming removed 5 bases at V and 1 base at J, with 11 bases between. CDR3: CASSPRTANTEAFF. CDR3 DNA sequence: TGTGCCAGCAGTCCCAGGACAGCGAACACTGAAGCTTTCTTT.

J is TRBJ1-2 and V is TRBV10-2, with 7 bases aligning to TRBD1. CDR1 WSHSY and CDR2 SAAADI come from the germline V gene. The CDR3 is 14 residues long. V gave up 4 bases and J gave up 4 bases; unmatched junction bases: 6. As DNA, the CDR3 is TGCGCCAGCAGTGCGAGGCGGGACAGCTATGGCTACACCTTC. This gives the protein CASSARRDSYGYTF.

The chain employs TRBV7-6 and TRBJ1-4; unclear D gene. The CDR3 runs to 14 residues. Deletions cut 5 bases from V and 10 bases from J, with 17 bases between. Germline CDR1 and CDR2: SGHVS and FNYEAQ. The CDR3 bases are TGTGCCAGCAGCCCGCAGACGGGAGGGAGAAAACTGTTTTTT. Protein: CASSPQTGGRKLFF.

The gene calls are TRBV18 and TRBJ2-1; possibly TRBD2 for D (6 bases). CDR1 is KGHSH and CDR2 is LQKENI in the germline V gene. The CDR3 consists of 18 residues. V lost 1 base and J 7 bases, leaving 23 bases between the germline ends. CDR3 DNA: TGTGCCAGCTCACCACTAAGTGCGGGGCCTACAACGAGGAATGAGCAGTTCTTC. Translation gives CASSPLSAGPTTRNEQFF.

The chain uses TRBV19 and TRBJ2-7; the match to TRBD2 covers 15 bases. Germline loops: CDR1 LNHDA, CDR2 SQIVND (reference sequence). The V and J ends lost 4 bases and 6 bases, in that order; junction bases with no gene match: 10. The CDR3 extends over 17 amino acids. The CDR3 nucleotides read TGTGCCAGTAGTAGAGGACTAGCGGGGGGGCCTGTCGCCGAGCAGTACTTC. Translation gives CASSRGLAGGPVAEQYF.

This clone was observed a handful of times. The chain uses TRBV7-9 and TRBJ1-5; 9 bases fit TRBD1. From germline, CDR1 is SEHNR and CDR2 FQNEAQ (reference sequence). The J segment lost 5 bases and the V segment lost 5 bases, leaving 7 bases of the junction unmatched. The CDR3 is 15 residues long. The CDR3: CASSDTTGGDQPQHF. The DNA of the CDR3 is TGTGCCAGCAGCGATACCACAGGGGGCGATCAGCCCCAGCATTTT.

Only one count was recorded for this clone. This chain connects TRBV9 to TRBJ2-3, with D perhaps matching TRBD2 (5 bases). Germline assignment: CDR1 SGDLS and CDR2 YYNGEE. This CDR3 spans 15 amino acids. The germline V and J ends were trimmed by 3 bases and 8 bases, with 19 bases remaining between them. In DNA, the CDR3 is TGTGCCAGCAGCGCCTACACACAAGGGAGTCGTACGCAGTATTTT. As protein: CASSAYTQGSRTQYF.

A few counts support this clone. The chain combines TRBV4-2 with TRBJ1-1; D unresolved. Trimming shortened V by 1 base and J by 13 bases, and 13 bases separated the two germline ends. The CDR3 is made up of 12 amino acids. Germline V gene data show CDR1 as LGHNA and CDR2 as YNFKEQ. As DNA, the CDR3 is TGTGCCAGCAGCCAAGGGCGGCAAGAGGGTTTCTTT. Its protein product is CASSQGRQEGFF.

The sample holds one count of this clone. The chain carries TRBV5-1 and TRBJ2-7, with TRBD2 matching 11 bases. This CDR3 spans 15 amino acids. The germline V gene has CDR1 SGHRS and CDR2 YFSETQ. V lost 7 bases, J lost 2 bases, and 8 bases stayed unmatched. For the CDR3, the DNA is TGCGCCAGCTACCTAGCGGGGGGCGCTCCCTACGAGCAGTACTTC. This translates into CASYLAGGAPYEQYF.

This clone was detected once. The rearrangement joins TRBV30 to TRBJ1-5; no clear D. Looked up from germline, CDR1 is GTSNPN and CDR2 is SVGIG (reference sequence). The V and J ends lost 3 bases and 2 bases respectively, with 8 bases between them. The CDR3 has 13 residues. CDR3 amino acids: CAWSRGRNQPQHF. The CDR3 DNA is TGTGCCTGGAGCCGAGGGCGCAATCAGCCCCAGCATTTT.

In its sample, this clone was seen a few times. The V gene is TRBV2, the J gene TRBJ2-5; no clear D gene. Trimming stripped 1 base from V and 1 base from J, with 10 bases between. The germline V gene encodes CDR1 SNHLY and CDR2 FYNNEI. CDR3 length equals 15 residues. The CDR3: CASSEESARQETQYF. The DNA for the CDR3 is TGTGCCAGCAGTGAAGAGAGCGCCCGCCAAGAGACCCAGTACTTC.

The chain has TRBV4-2 and TRBJ2-5; possibly TRBD1 for D (7 bases). Trimming left V 2 bases short and J 2 bases short, with 18 bases between. The V gene's germline CDR1 is LGHNA and CDR2 YNFKEQ. The length of the CDR3 is 17 residues. The CDR3 DNA reads TGTGCCAGCAGCCAACGGGGGCGACAGGGAGGTCAAGAGACCCAGTACTTC. It specifies CASSQRGRQGGQETQYF.